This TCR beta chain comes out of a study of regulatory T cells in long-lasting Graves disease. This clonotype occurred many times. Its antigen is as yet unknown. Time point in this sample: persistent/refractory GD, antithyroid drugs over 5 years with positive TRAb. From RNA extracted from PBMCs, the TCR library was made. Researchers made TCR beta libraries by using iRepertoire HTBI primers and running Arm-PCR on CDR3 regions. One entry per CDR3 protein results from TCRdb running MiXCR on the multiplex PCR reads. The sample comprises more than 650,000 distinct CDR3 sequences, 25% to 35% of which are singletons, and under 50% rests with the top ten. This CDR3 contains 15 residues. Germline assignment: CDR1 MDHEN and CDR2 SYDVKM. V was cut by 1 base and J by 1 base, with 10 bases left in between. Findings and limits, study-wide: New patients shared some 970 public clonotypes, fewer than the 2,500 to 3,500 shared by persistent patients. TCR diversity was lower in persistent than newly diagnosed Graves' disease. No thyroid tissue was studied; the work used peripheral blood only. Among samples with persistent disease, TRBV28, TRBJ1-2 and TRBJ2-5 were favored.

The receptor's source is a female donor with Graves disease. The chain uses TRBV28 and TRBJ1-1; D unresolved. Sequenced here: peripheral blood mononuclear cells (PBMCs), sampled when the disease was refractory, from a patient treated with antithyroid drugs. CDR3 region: CASSLFPVPNTEAFF. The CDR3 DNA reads TGTGCCAGCAGTTTATTTCCAGTACCGAACACTGAAGCTTTCTTT. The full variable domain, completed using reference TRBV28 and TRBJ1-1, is DVKVTQSSRYLVKRTGEKVFLECVQDMDHENMFWYRQDPGLGLRLIYFSYDVKMKEKGDIPEGYSVSREKKERFSLILESASTNQTSMYLCASSLFPVPNTEAFFGQGTRLTVV.